These 28 T cell receptor beta chains share one sample of origin, sequenced in a study of blood T cell repertoires in COVID-19. The data were produced by immunoSEQ multiplex PCR, yet TCRdb's version contains in-frame clones alone and is incomplete. The sample lists about 480,000 clones, about 91% seen once, with 10% to 15% in the top ten. Sequences were obtained from peripheral blood. Receptors were obtained from a woman in her 50s with COVID-19, enrolled during active disease.

V is TRBV6-1 and J is TRBJ1-1; D is perhaps TRBD1 (6 bases). Germline loops: CDR1 MNHNS, CDR2 SASEGT. This CDR3 region has 15 residues. Trimming shortened V by 1 base and J by 5 bases, and 14 bases separated the two germline ends. CDR3 sequence (DNA): TGTGCCAGCAGTGAAGGGTCGGGGGGGCTTACTGAAGCTTTCTTT. Residues: CASSEGSGGLTEAFF.

The gene calls are TRBV7-9 and TRBJ1-4; D gene unclear. Germline V gene lookup returns CDR1 SEHNR and CDR2 FQNEAQ (reference sequence). The CDR3 consists of 19 residues. V was clipped by 0 bases and J by 1 base, with 18 bases between them. CDR3 sequence reads: CASSLAGRGLKLTNEKLFF. The CDR3 DNA follows: TGTGCCAGCAGCTTAGCTGGTCGGGGTTTGAAACTAACTAATGAAAAACTGTTTTTT. Full variable domain (outside the CDR3, taken from reference TRBV7-9 and TRBJ1-4): DTGVSQNPRHKITKRGQNVTFRCDPISEHNRLYWYRQTLGQGPEFLTYFQNEAQLEKSRLLSDRFSAERPKGSFSTLEIQRTEQGDSAMYLCASSLAGRGLKLTNEKLFFGSGTQLSVL.

This clone was observed a single time. The rearrangement joins TRBV2 to TRBJ1-6, with 7 bases that match TRBD1. The V segment lost 8 bases and the J segment 4 bases; nucleotides outside the gene matches: 5. The CDR3 extends over 14 amino acids. Germline CDR1 reads SNHLY; CDR2 reads FYNNEI. CDR3 nucleotide sequence: TGTGCCAGCCGCCCGGGACAGTATAATTCACCCCTCCACTTT. Amino acid sequence: CASRPGQYNSPLHF.

The chain couples TRBV9 to TRBJ1-5; possible D gene TRBD1, 5 bases. The V and J ends lost 0 bases and 5 bases respectively, with 9 bases between them. The CDR3 is 14 residues long. Looked up from germline, CDR1 is SGDLS and CDR2 is YYNGEE. Here the CDR3 reads CASSVGAGDQPQHF. CDR3 DNA sequence: TGTGCCAGCAGCGTAGGGGCGGGGGATCAGCCCCAGCATTTT.

The chain uses TRBV25-1 and TRBJ1-2; D perhaps matches TRBD1 (6 bases). This CDR3 has 13 amino acids. Trimming left V 9 bases short and J 4 bases short, with 15 bases between. CDR1 and CDR2 (germline): MGHDK, SYGVNS. The CDR3 sequence: CASKGGGRYGYTF. DNA for the CDR3: TGTGCCAGTAAAGGGGGGGGACGCTATGGCTACACCTTC.

This chain uses TRBV27 with TRBJ1-2, with D perhaps TRBD1 (5 bases). The CDR3 is made up of 13 amino acids. Trimming cost V 5 bases and J 7 bases, with 14 bases left between them. CDR1 is MNHEY, CDR2 SMNVEV, per germline (reference sequence). The DNA of the CDR3 is TGTGCCAGCAGTCGCAGGGCCCTCCCTGGCTACACCTTC. This sequence encodes CASSRRALPGYTF.

This clone was observed a single time. The chain joins TRBV5-1 to TRBJ2-3; D perhaps matches TRBD2 (5 bases). CDR3 length equals 14 residues. Germline V gene sequence: CDR1 SGHRS, CDR2 YFSETQ. Trimming stripped 6 bases from V and 4 bases from J, with 15 bases between. The chain's CDR3 is CASTLAPGADTQYF. CDR3 nucleotide sequence: TGCGCCAGCACGTTAGCCCCCGGGGCAGATACGCAGTATTTT.

V is TRBV7-2 and J is TRBJ1-6; 7 nucleotides align to TRBD1. The V segment lost 5 bases and the J segment 8 bases; nucleotides outside the gene matches: 15. CDR1 and CDR2 from the germline V gene are SGHTA and FQGNSA. The CDR3 is 17 residues long. CDR3 coding DNA: TGTGCCAGCAGCCCCCTGAGAGGGGGCGCGGACGATTCACCCCTCCACTTT. Amino acids: CASSPLRGGADDSPLHF.

The rearrangement links TRBV12-1 to TRBJ2-7; TRBD2, as called in the table, went unchecked against the DNA. TRBV12-1 is reported as a pseudogene. There are 17 residues in the CDR3. CDR3 sequence (DNA): TGTGCCAGCAGCTTTGAGTCTAGCGGGGGCCGAGGGAACGAGCAGTACTTC. Protein product: CASSFESSGGRGNEQYF.

The chain uses TRBV18 and TRBJ2-2; tentative D call: TRBD1 (5 bases). The CDR3 is made up of 16 amino acids. CDR1 and CDR2 (germline): KGHSH, LQKENI. The V gene lost 0 bases and the J gene lost 3 bases, with 11 bases spanning the gap. CDR3 in DNA: TGTGCCAGCTCACCACCGTCGACAGTGTACACCGGGGAGCTGTTTTTT. It translates to CASSPPSTVYTGELFF.

The chain carries TRBV6-5 and TRBJ1-1, with TRBD1 as a possible D gene (5 bases). V dropped 6 bases and J dropped 7 bases, with 15 bases sitting between them. There are 13 residues in the CDR3. Per germline, CDR1 MNHEY and CDR2 SVGAGI. The CDR3 spells CASSSWTGDEAFF. The CDR3 nucleotides read TGTGCCAGCAGCTCATGGACGGGGGATGAAGCTTTCTTT.

The V and J genes are TRBV28 and TRBJ1-2; a weak D match, TRBD1 (5 bases). The CDR3 is 14 amino acids. CDR1 and CDR2 from the germline V gene are MDHEN and SYDVKM. V lost 5 bases and J 4 bases, leaving 14 bases between the germline ends. The DNA for the CDR3 is TGTGCCAGCAGTGGGGGGGTTGCTGGCTATGGCTACACCTTC. The encoded protein is CASSGGVAGYGYTF.

DNA of the CDR3: TGTGCCAGCAGCTCACTAGCGGGAGGAGCCAAAAACATTCAGTACTTC. This encodes CASSSLAGGAKNIQYF. The V and J genes are TRBV5-4 and TRBJ2-4; 12 bases match TRBD2. The V and J ends lost 3 bases and 0 bases, in that order; junction bases with no gene match: 1. Germline V CDR1 and CDR2: SGHNT, YYREEE (reference sequence). This CDR3 has 16 residues.

The chain has TRBV9 and TRBJ2-7; 8 bases line up with TRBD2. This CDR3 has 16 residues. The J segment lost 3 bases and the V segment lost 4 bases, leaving 12 bases of the junction unmatched. CDR1 SGDLS and CDR2 YYNGEE come from the germline V gene. Written as DNA, the CDR3 is TGTGCCAGCAGCCTACGACCGGGAGGGGGAGGCTACGAGCAGTACTTC. Residues: CASSLRPGGGGYEQYF.

J is TRBJ1-5 and V is TRBV6-5; the D is unclear. Germline V gene sequence: CDR1 MNHEY, CDR2 SVGAGI. The CDR3 spans 15 residues. V was clipped by 2 bases and J by 5 bases, with 13 bases between them. For the CDR3, the DNA is TGTGCCAGCAGTTACGACGGGAGGCTGGATCAGCCCCAGCATTTT. As protein: CASSYDGRLDQPQHF.

This clone was observed a handful of times. V is TRBV4-1 and J is TRBJ1-2, with D tentatively TRBD1 (5 bases). Trimming left V 1 base short and J 8 bases short, with 14 bases between. The germline CDR1 and CDR2 sequences are MGHRA and YSYEKL. There are 14 residues in the CDR3. CDR3 sequence reads: CASSQVSGVQGYTF. The CDR3, as DNA: TGCGCCAGCAGCCAAGTGTCGGGGGTCCAAGGCTACACCTTC.

The chain employs TRBV9 and TRBJ2-7; D not certain. The V end was cut by 2 bases, the J end by 7 bases, with 10 bases between. Germline assignment: CDR1 SGDLS and CDR2 YYNGEE. The CDR3 sequence is 12 residues long. Here the CDR3 reads CASSVSGREQYF. The CDR3 nucleotides are TGTGCCAGCAGCGTCTCAGGAAGGGAGCAGTACTTC.

This clone was seen at least ten times. The chain employs TRBV30 and TRBJ1-4, with 11 bases that match TRBD1. The CDR3 has 14 amino acids. CDR1 GTSNPN and CDR2 SVGIG come from the germline V gene (reference sequence). V lost 4 bases and J lost 6; bases outside the gene matches: 4. The CDR3 is CAWNWGQGDEKLFF. The CDR3 bases are TGTGCCTGGAATTGGGGACAGGGGGATGAAAAACTGTTTTTT. Using reference TRBV30 and TRBJ1-4 for the parts outside the CDR3, the full variable domain is SQTIHQWPATLVQPVGSPLSLECTVEGTSNPNLYWYRQAAGRGLQLLFYSVGIGQISSEVPQNLSASRPQDRQFILSSKKLLLSDSGFYLCAWNWGQGDEKLFFGSGTQLSVL.

The chain combines TRBV18 with TRBJ1-2; 9 bases are a match to TRBD1. CDR1 KGHSH and CDR2 LQKENI come from the germline V gene. The ends lost 2 bases at V and 6 bases at J; junction bases unmatched: 7. The CDR3 is made up of 15 amino acids. The CDR3 spells CASSPMMGQGNGYTF. CDR3 nucleotide sequence: TGTGCCAGCTCACCAATGATGGGACAGGGAAATGGCTACACCTTC.

This chain connects TRBV7-8 to TRBJ2-3; 9 bases map to TRBD2. Losses at the gene ends were 5 bases for V and 4 bases for J; bases not matched to a gene: 13. Germline-derived CDR1 and CDR2 are SGHVS and FQNEAQ. This CDR3 contains 17 residues. The chain's CDR3 is CASSRRVRGGAADTQYF. CDR3 in DNA: TGTGCCAGCAGCCGCCGAGTCCGCGGGGGGGCGGCAGATACGCAGTATTTT.

The V gene is TRBV27, the J gene TRBJ1-2; 8 positions agree with TRBD1. The CDR3 has 16 residues. In germline, CDR1 is MNHEY, CDR2 SMNVEV (reference sequence). Trimming took 4 bases from V and 4 from J; bases not matched to a gene: 11. CDR3 nucleotides: TGTGCCAGCAGTTCAACCCCAGGGGGCGTTGGCTATGGCTACACCTTC. Translated: CASSSTPGGVGYGYTF.

The chain joins TRBV29-1 to TRBJ1-2; D call uncertain. The CDR3 is 12 residues long. V lost 5 bases and J lost 3, with 10 bases in between. CDR1 is SQVTM, CDR2 ANQGSEA, per germline. CDR3 DNA: TGCAGCGTTTTTCGGAGCGACTATGGCTACACCTTC. Protein sequence: CSVFRSDYGYTF.

This chain joins TRBV9 and TRBJ1-2, with 7 bases identical to TRBD1. Trimming removed 3 bases from V and 4 bases from J; junction bases left unmatched: 6. Germline V gives CDR1 SGDLS, CDR2 YYNGEE. The CDR3 loop spans 14 amino acids. CDR3 amino acids: CASSGTGNSYGYTF. CDR3 bases: TGTGCCAGCAGCGGGACAGGAAACTCCTATGGCTACACCTTC.

J is TRBJ1-3 and V is TRBV27; D perhaps matches TRBD1 (5 bases). Germline V gene lookup returns CDR1 MNHEY and CDR2 SMNVEV (reference sequence). V was shortened by 4 bases and J by 7 bases, with 11 bases between the two germline ends. The CDR3 has 13 residues. The CDR3 region is CASSSPPGNTIYF. The DNA of the CDR3 is TGTGCCAGCAGTTCCCCGCCAGGGAACACCATATATTTT.

This chain links TRBV9 with TRBJ1-2; 10 bases match TRBD1. The CDR3 covers 15 residues. J lost 5 bases, V lost 4 bases, and 8 bases had no gene match. Looked up from germline, CDR1 is SGDLS and CDR2 is YYNGEE. The CDR3 reads CASSPGQGVSYGYTF. The CDR3 DNA sequence: TGTGCCAGCAGCCCCGGACAGGGGGTCTCGTATGGCTACACCTTC.

V is TRBV9 and J is TRBJ2-5; TRBD2 matches at 7 bases. The V gene end was trimmed by 4 bases and the J gene end by 0 bases; junction bases not matched to a gene: 15. The length of the CDR3 is 18 residues. CDR1 and CDR2 from the germline V gene are SGDLS and YYNGEE. CDR3 sequence reads: CASSPNSRGGLYQETQYF. CDR3 in DNA: TGTGCCAGCAGCCCGAACTCCCGCGGGGGACTGTACCAAGAGACCCAGTACTTC.

The chain couples TRBV5-1 to TRBJ1-2; D perhaps matches TRBD1 (5 bases). CDR1 and CDR2 from the germline V gene are SGHRS and YFSETQ. The CDR3 runs to 15 residues. Trimming pared 4 bases from V and 8 bases from J, leaving 21 bases between. CDR3 DNA: TGCGCCAGCAGCCCGGAGGGTGAGGGGTCGGGAGGCTACACCTTC. Translation: CASSPEGEGSGGYTF.

This sequence joins TRBV2 and TRBJ2-1, with D perhaps TRBD2 (5 bases). The V gene's germline CDR1 is SNHLY and CDR2 FYNNEI. Trimming pared 8 bases from V and 4 bases from J, leaving 15 bases between. CDR3 length: 14 residues. The CDR3 DNA sequence: TGTGCCAGCGGTTCGGCGGGCGAGTACAATGAGCAGTTCTTC. It codes for CASGSAGEYNEQFF.